This T cell receptor (beta chain) was profiled in a study of T cells in Graves' hyperthyroidism and ophthalmopathy. Regarding the study as a whole: Most thyroid clonotypes expanded above 0.001 appeared in blood too.

Ten or more counts support this clonotype. What it recognizes is unknown. Template material for amplifying TCR beta CDR3 regions consisted of RNA transcripts. First-round RT-PCR with HTBI primers amplified the TCR CDR3 region. TCRdb reprocessed the multiplex PCR reads with MiXCR, giving one entry per CDR3 protein. This table holds about 110,000 distinct CDR3 sequences, more than 15% found once. Sequencing used blood. The TCR sequence derives from a woman in her 50s with Graves' hyperthyroidism.

The CDR3 DNA is TGTGCCAGCAGCCTAACAGGGGAGCAGTTCTTC. Translating it yields CASSLTGEQFF. The chain couples TRBV2 to TRBJ2-1; the D gene is possibly TRBD1 (6 bases). The CDR3 has 11 amino acids. V lost 6 bases and J 10 bases, leaving 10 bases between the germline ends. Germline CDR1 reads SNHLY; CDR2 reads FYNNEI.